One sample yielded the 14 T cell receptor beta chains listed below, sequenced in a study of cytomegalovirus exposure and HLA in healthy donors. The primer mix had 60 Vbeta and 13 Jbeta primers. Generated by immunoSEQ multiplex PCR, the TCRdb table keeps only in-frame clones and is missing some. The repertoire holds some 100,000 clones, with over 65% as singletons. Sample: PBMCs. These receptors came from a woman aged 18-35 years in good health and CMV-seropositive.

The rearrangement joins TRBV19 to TRBJ2-7, with 7 nucleotides matching TRBD2. Trimming removed 3 bases from V and 3 bases from J; junction bases left unmatched: 8. The CDR3 covers 15 residues. Germline V gives CDR1 LNHDA, CDR2 SQIVND (reference sequence). As DNA, the CDR3 is TGTGCCAGTAGTATCTCGTTGCTAGCGGACTACGAGCAGTACTTC. Its translation: CASSISLLADYEQYF.

This chain's CDR3 is CATSRDTGYGYTF. The CDR3 region has the DNA TGTGCCACCAGCAGAGATACAGGGTATGGCTACACCTTC. The rearrangement joins TRBV15 to TRBJ1-2, with TRBD1 as a possible D gene (6 bases). The length of the CDR3 is 13 residues. The V end lost 0 bases, the J end lost 5 bases, and 7 bases lay between the germline ends. From germline, CDR1 is LNHNV and CDR2 YYDKDF (reference sequence).

This clone has just one count. The V gene is TRBV19, the J gene TRBJ1-2; D remains ambiguous. The V end was cut by 9 bases, the J end by 6 bases, with 23 bases between. The CDR3 totals 15 residues. From germline, CDR1 is LNHDA and CDR2 SQIVND (reference sequence). This chain's CDR3 is CASTRIRESLDGYTF. CDR3 nucleotides: TGTGCCAGCACAAGGATTCGGGAGTCCCTAGATGGCTACACCTTC.

The chain combines TRBV29-1 with TRBJ2-5; a weak D match, TRBD2 (7 bases). Trimming took 1 base from V and 0 from J, leaving 21 bases between them. The CDR3 consists of 18 residues. CDR1 and CDR2 from the germline V gene are SQVTM and ANQGSEA. The CDR3 protein is CSVEARGPSGTYQETQYF. CDR3 in DNA: TGCAGCGTTGAAGCCAGGGGCCCTAGCGGAACATACCAAGAGACCCAGTACTTC.

CDR3 sequence (DNA): TGTGCCAGCAGTTCTCTCGGGGATTCACCCCTCCACTTT. Its protein is CASSSLGDSPLHF. This rearrangement joins TRBV6-1 to TRBJ1-6; D is unclear. Between the trimmed V and J ends, which lost 5 bases and 8 bases, there was a span of 10 bases. The CDR3 extends over 13 amino acids. Germline-derived CDR1 and CDR2 are MNHNS and SASEGT.

The gene calls are TRBV6-5 and TRBJ2-7, with 8 bases matching TRBD1. J lost 2 bases, V lost 6 bases, and 9 bases had no gene match. Germline assignment: CDR1 MNHEY and CDR2 SVGAGI. CDR3 size: 15 residues. CDR3 protein: CASSPGQGPAYEQYF. The CDR3 bases are TGTGCCAGCAGCCCCGGACAGGGTCCTGCCTACGAGCAGTACTTC.

The chain joins TRBV5-4 to TRBJ2-2, with 12 positions matching TRBD2. Germline V gene lookup returns CDR1 SGHNT and CDR2 YYREEE (reference sequence). The CDR3 length is 16 residues. Germline trimming cut 4 bases from V and 1 base from J; bases unmatched to any gene: 2. The CDR3 nucleotides are TGTGCCAGCAGCCCGACTAGCGGGGGGAACACCGGGGAGCTGTTTTTT. This sequence encodes CASSPTSGGNTGELFF.

The chain employs TRBV7-2 and TRBJ2-5; 9 bases align to TRBD1. V was clipped by 5 bases and J by 4 bases; unmatched bases: 8. This CDR3 is built from 15 residues. Germline CDR1 reads SGHTA; CDR2 reads FQGNSA. The CDR3 bases are TGTGCCAGCAGCCCGGACAGGGGAGGGGTAGAGACCCAGTACTTC. Amino acid sequence: CASSPDRGGVETQYF.

The gene calls are TRBV28 and TRBJ2-7; a possible D gene is TRBD1 (5 bases). Trimming stripped 3 bases from V and 0 bases from J, with 9 bases between. Per the germline V gene, CDR1 is MDHEN and CDR2 is SYDVKM. This CDR3 contains 14 residues. The CDR3 loop reads CASSLVDSSYEQYF. The CDR3 DNA follows: TGTGCCAGCAGTTTGGTTGACAGCTCCTACGAGCAGTACTTC.

The J gene is TRBJ2-3, the V gene TRBV7-6; D unclear. The germline gives CDR1 SGHVS, CDR2 FNYEAQ. The length of the CDR3 is 14 residues. V lost 2 bases and J 6 bases, leaving 12 bases between the germline ends. In nucleotides, the CDR3 is TGTGCCAGCAGCTTATTCACAGCACGGGATACGCAGTATTTT. It is translated as CASSLFTARDTQYF.

This clone turned up a few times. The rearrangement joins TRBV4-1 to TRBJ2-5; D possibly corresponds to TRBD2 (6 bases). This CDR3 spans 14 amino acids. Germline V gene sequence: CDR1 MGHRA, CDR2 YSYEKL. With 4 bases removed from V and 2 bases from J, the gap between germline ends came to 11 bases. Written as DNA, the CDR3 is TGCGCCAGCAGCCCCGGAGGGGTACAAGAGACCCAGTACTTC. Translated: CASSPGGVQETQYF.

The chain uses TRBV5-4 and TRBJ2-1; D might be TRBD2 (6 bases). Trimming shortened V by 4 bases and J by 4 bases, and 9 bases separated the two germline ends. This CDR3 has 13 amino acids. Germline V lookup: CDR1 SGHNT, CDR2 YYREEE (reference sequence). CDR3 amino acids: CASSAGNYNEQFF. Written as DNA, the CDR3 is TGTGCCAGCAGCGCGGGGAATTACAATGAGCAGTTCTTC.

This clone was recorded only once. The chain employs TRBV28 and TRBJ2-7; 10 positions agree with TRBD2. The CDR3 extends over 18 amino acids. CDR1 and CDR2 from the germline V gene are MDHEN and SYDVKM. Trimming at V came to 6 bases and at J to 6 bases, leaving 20 bases not matched to a gene. The CDR3 loop reads CASSSDTGTSGISREQYF. The DNA for the CDR3 is TGTGCCAGCAGCTCCGATACGGGTACTAGCGGGATAAGTCGCGAGCAGTACTTC.

This sequence joins TRBV7-3 and TRBJ2-3; 7 positions agree with TRBD2. The V gene's germline CDR1 is SGHTA and CDR2 FQGTGA. Losses at the gene ends were 5 bases for V and 0 bases for J; bases not matched to a gene: 2. The CDR3 spans 14 residues. The CDR3 DNA reads as TGTGCCAGCAGCGGGGGGGGTAGCACAGATACGCAGTATTTT. It specifies CASSGGGSTDTQYF.